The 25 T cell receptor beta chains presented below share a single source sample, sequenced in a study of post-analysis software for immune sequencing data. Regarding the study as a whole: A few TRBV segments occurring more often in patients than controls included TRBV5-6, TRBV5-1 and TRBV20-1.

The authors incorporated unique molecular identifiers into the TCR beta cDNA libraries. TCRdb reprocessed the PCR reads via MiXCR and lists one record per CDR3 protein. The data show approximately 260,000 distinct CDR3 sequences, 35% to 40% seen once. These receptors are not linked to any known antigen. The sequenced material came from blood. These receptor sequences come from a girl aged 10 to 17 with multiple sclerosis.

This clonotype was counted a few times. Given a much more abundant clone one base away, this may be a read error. The CDR3 here is CASSLSGIGSYNEQYF. In DNA, the CDR3 is TGTGCCAGCAGTTTATCCGGGATTGGCTCCTACAATGAGCAGTACTTC. This chain connects TRBV28 to TRBJ2-1; possibly TRBD2 for D (5 bases). The J call may be faulty, since TRBJ2-7 better matches the DNA end. Germline V gives CDR1 MDHEN, CDR2 SYDVKM. The CDR3 is 16 amino acids.

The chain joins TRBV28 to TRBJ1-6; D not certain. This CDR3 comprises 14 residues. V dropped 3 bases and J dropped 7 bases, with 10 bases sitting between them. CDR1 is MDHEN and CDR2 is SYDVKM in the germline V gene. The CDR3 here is CASSFSENNSPLHF. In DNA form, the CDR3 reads TGTGCCAGCAGTTTCTCGGAGAACAATTCACCCCTCCACTTT.

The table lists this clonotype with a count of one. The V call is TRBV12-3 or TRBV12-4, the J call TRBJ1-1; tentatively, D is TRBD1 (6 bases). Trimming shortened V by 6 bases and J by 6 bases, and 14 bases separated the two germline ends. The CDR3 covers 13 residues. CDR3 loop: CASRQGSLAEAFF. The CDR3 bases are TGTGCCAGCAGACAGGGATCTCTAGCTGAAGCTTTCTTT.

This chain's CDR3 is CASSFPASGGPGDTQYF. The DNA of the CDR3 is TGTGCCAGCAGTTTCCCGGCTAGCGGGGGTCCAGGAGATACGCAGTATTTT. J is TRBJ2-3 and V is TRBV28; 10 positions match TRBD2. The V gene end was trimmed by 3 bases and the J gene end by 5 bases; junction bases not matched to a gene: 11. The CDR3 has 17 residues. Germline CDR1 MDHEN, CDR2 SYDVKM.

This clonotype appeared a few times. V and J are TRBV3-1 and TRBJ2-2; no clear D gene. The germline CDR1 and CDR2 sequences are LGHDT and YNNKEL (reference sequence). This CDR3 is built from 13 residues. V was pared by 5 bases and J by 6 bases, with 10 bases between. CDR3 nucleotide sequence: TGTGCCAGCAGCGCGCAACGACCCGGGGAGCTGTTTTTT. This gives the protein CASSAQRPGELFF.

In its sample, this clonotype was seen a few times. CDR3 coding DNA: TGTGCCAGCAGTTTAGGTTTGGATTCACCCCTCCACTTT. It translates to CASSLGLDSPLHF. This sequence joins TRBV28 and TRBJ1-6; no firm D call. V was trimmed by 2 bases and J by 8 bases, leaving 7 bases between them. Germline lookup yields CDR1 MDHEN and CDR2 SYDVKM. The CDR3 is 13 residues long.

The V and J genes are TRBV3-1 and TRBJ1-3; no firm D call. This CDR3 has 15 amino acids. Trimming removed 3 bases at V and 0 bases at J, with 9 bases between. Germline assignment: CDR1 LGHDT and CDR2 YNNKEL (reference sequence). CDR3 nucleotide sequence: TGTGCCAGCAGCCAGAGCAGACGCTCTGGAAACACCATATATTTT. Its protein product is CASSQSRRSGNTIYF.

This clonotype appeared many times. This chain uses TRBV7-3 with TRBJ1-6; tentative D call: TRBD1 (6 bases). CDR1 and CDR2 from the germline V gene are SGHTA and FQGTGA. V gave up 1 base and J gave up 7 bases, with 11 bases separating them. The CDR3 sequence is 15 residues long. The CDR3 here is CASSLNGQRNSPLHF. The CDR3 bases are TGTGCCAGCAGCTTAAACGGACAGCGAAATTCACCCCTCCACTTT.

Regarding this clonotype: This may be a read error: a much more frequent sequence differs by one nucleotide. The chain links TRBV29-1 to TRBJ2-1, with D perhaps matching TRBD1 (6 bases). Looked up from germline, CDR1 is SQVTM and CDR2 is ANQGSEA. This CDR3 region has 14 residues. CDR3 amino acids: CGALGGLGYNEQFF. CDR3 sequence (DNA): TGCGGCGCGTTAGGGGGTCTGGGATACAATGAGCAGTTCTTC.

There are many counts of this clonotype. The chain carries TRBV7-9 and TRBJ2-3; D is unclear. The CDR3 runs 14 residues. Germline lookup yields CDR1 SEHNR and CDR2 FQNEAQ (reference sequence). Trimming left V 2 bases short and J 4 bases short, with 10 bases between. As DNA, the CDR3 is TGTGCCAGCAGCTTAACAGAAATTGCAGATACGCAGTATTTT. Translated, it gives CASSLTEIADTQYF.

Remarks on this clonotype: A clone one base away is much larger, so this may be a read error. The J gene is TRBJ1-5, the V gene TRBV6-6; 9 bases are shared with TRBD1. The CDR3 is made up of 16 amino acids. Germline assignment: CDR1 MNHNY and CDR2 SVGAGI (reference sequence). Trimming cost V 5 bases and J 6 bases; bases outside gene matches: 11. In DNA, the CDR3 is TGTGCCAGCAGTAACCCCGGGACAGGGAACAGTCAGCCCCAGCATTTT. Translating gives CASSNPGTGNSQPQHF.

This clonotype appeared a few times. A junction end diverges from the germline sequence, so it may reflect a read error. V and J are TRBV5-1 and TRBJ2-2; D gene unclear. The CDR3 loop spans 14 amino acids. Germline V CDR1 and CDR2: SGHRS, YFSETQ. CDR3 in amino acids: CAGSPNSQTGELFF. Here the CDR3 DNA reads TGCGCCGGCAGTCCGAACTCCCAAACCGGGGAGCTGTTTTTT.

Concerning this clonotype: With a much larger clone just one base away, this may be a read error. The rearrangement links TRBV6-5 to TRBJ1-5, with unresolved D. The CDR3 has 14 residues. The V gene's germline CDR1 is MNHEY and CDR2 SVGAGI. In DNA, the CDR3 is TGTGCCGGCAGTGTGACCGGTGGCGGTCAGCCCCAGCATTTT. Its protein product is CAGSVTGGGQPQHF.

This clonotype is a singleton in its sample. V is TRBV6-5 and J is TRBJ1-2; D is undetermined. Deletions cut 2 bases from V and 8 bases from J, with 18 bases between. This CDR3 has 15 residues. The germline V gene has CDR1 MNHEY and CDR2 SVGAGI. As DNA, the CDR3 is TGTGCCAGCAGTTACGGGTGGGGATCTTCTCGAGGCTACACCTTC. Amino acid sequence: CASSYGWGSSRGYTF.

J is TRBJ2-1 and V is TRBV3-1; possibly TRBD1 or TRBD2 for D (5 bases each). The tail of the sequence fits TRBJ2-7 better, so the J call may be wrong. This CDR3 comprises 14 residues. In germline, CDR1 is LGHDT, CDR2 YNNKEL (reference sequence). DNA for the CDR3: TGTGCCAGCAGCCCCCAAAGGGGAGCGTACGAGCAGTACTTC. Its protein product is CASSPQRGAYEQYF.

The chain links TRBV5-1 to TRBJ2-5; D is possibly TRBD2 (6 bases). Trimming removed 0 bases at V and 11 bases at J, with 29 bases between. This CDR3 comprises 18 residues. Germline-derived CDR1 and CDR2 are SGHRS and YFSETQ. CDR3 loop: CASSLGEVGTRGWNEQYF. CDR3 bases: TGCGCCAGCAGCTTGGGGGAGGTCGGGACCCGAGGGTGGAATGAGCAGTACTTC. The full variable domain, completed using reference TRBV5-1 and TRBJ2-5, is KAGVTQTPRYLIKTRGQQVTLSCSPISGHRSVSWYQQTPGQGLQFLFEYFSETQRNKGNFPGRFSGRQFSNSRSEMNVSTLELGDSALYLCASSLGEVGTRGWNEQYFGPGTRLLVL.

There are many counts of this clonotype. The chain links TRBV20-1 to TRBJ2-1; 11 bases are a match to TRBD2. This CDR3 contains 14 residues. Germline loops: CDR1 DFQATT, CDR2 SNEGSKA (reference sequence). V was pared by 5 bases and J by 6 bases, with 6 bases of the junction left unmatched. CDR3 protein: CSAVPSGRTNEQFF. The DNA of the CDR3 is TGCAGTGCTGTACCTAGCGGGAGGACCAATGAGCAGTTCTTC.

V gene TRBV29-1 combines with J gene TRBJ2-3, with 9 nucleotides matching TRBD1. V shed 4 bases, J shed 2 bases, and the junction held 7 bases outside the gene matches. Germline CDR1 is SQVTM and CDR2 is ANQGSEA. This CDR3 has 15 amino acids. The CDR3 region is CSVVRGTGITDTQYF. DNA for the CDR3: TGCAGCGTTGTCAGGGGGACAGGGATCACAGATACGCAGTATTTT.

The CDR3 spells CASSFDTRASGGYEQYF. CDR3 bases: TGTGCCAGCAGCTTTGATACTCGGGCTAGCGGGGGGTACGAGCAGTACTTC. The chain combines TRBV11-2 with TRBJ2-7, with 11 bases that match TRBD2. This CDR3 is built from 17 residues. Trimming removed 3 bases from V and 4 bases from J; junction bases left unmatched: 11. The V gene's germline CDR1 is SGHAT and CDR2 FQNNGV.

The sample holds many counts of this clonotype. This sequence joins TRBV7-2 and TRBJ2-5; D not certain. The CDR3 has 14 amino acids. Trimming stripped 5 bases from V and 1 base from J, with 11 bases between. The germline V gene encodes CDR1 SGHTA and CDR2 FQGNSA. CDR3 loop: CASSLFRFQETQYF. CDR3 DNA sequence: TGTGCCAGCAGCCTCTTCCGGTTCCAAGAGACCCAGTACTTC.

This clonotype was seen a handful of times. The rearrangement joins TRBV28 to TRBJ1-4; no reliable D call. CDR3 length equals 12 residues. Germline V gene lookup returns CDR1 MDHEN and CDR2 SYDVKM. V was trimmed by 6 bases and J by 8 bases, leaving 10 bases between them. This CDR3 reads CASRSTWEKLFF. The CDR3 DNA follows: TGTGCCAGCAGATCTACATGGGAAAAACTGTTTTTT. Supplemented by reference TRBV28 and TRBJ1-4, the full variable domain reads DVKVTQSSRYLVKRTGEKVFLECVQDMDHENMFWYRQDPGLGLRLIYFSYDVKMKEKGDIPEGYSVSREKKERFSLILESASTNQTSMYLCASRSTWEKLFFGSGTQLSVL.

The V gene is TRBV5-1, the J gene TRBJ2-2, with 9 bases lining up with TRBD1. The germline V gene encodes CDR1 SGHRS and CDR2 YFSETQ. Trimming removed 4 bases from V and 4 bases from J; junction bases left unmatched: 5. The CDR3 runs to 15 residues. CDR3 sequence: CASSRRTGVTGELFF. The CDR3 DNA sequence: TGCGCCAGCAGCCGCCGGACAGGGGTCACCGGGGAGCTGTTTTTT.

CDR3: CASSGGASVGYEQYF. The CDR3 DNA reads as TGTGCCAGCAGCGGGGGCGCGTCAGTCGGCTACGAGCAGTACTTC. This chain uses TRBV5-6 with TRBJ2-7, with D possibly matching TRBD1 (6 bases). Germline CDR1 and CDR2: SGHDT and YYEEEE. There are 15 residues in the CDR3. The germline V and J ends were trimmed by 4 bases and 3 bases, with 17 bases remaining between them.

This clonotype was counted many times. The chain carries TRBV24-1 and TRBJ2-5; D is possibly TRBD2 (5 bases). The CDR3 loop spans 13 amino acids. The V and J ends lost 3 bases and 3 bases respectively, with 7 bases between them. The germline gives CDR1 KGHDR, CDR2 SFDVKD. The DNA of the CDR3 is TGTGCCACCAGTGATCCGGGGAAAGAGACCCAGTACTTC. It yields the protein CATSDPGKETQYF.

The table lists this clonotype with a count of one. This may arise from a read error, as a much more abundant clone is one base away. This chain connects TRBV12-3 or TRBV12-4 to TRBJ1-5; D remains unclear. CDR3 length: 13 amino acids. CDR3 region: CASSLELNQPPHF. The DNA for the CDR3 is TGTGCCAGCAGTTTAGAGCTCAATCAGCCCCCGCATTTT.